This entry is about one T cell receptor beta chain. Its target is unknown. The data originate from a study of T cell responses to AZD1222 COVID-19 vaccine. Study-level findings and limits: Two AZD1222 doses significantly raised spike-specific TCR breadth and depth over controls.

TCRdb keeps only in-frame clones here, not all; method: immunoSEQ multiplex PCR. Counted here are about 100,000 clones, about 85% occurring once; the ten biggest clones make up 1.8%. The CDR3 extends over 13 amino acids. Trimming shortened V by 3 bases and J by 1 base, and 6 bases separated the two germline ends. Sequencing used peripheral blood, obtained on day 0 of AZD1222 vaccination. The TCR was taken from an adult in good health. This chain uses TRBV23-1 with TRBJ1-1; D gene uncertain. TRBV23-1 is identified as an open reading frame with a role that is uncertain. The CDR3 here is CASSQERNTEAFF. Written as DNA, the CDR3 is TGCGCCAGCAGTCAGGAGCGGAACACTGAAGCTTTCTTT.